The clone carrying this T cell receptor beta chain was counted at least ten times. Its specificity is unknown. This specimen comes from a study of identical twins. Regarding the study as a whole: Abundant cord blood beta clonotypes carried fewer insertions; memory repertoires showed none. Sequences that were out-of-frame, alpha and twin-shared displayed an excess of low generation probability.

Carrying unique molecular identifiers, the cDNA also gained a universal primer site through template switching. TCRdb called the 5' RACE reads again in MiXCR, with one record for every CDR3 protein. The sample lists a few hundred thousand distinct CDR3 sequences, approximately 8.3% occurring once. V was shortened by 3 bases and J by 2 bases, with 16 bases between the two germline ends. Germline values: CDR1 MNHEY, CDR2 SMNVEV (reference sequence). The CDR3 contains 16 residues. The same sample was also used in a study of yellow fever vaccine responses in identical twins.

Sequencing input: CD8+ T cells sorted from blood. This clonotype originated in a woman between 18 and 30 years old in good health. The V and J genes are TRBV27 and TRBJ2-5; D unresolved. The CDR3 nucleotides are TGTGCCAGCAGTTTGAGTTACTCCACCGGGCAAGAGACCCAGTACTTC. This gives the protein CASSLSYSTGQETQYF.